The rows below give T cell receptor beta chains drawn from one sample of a study of shared clonotypes between healthy human individuals. Sequencing was performed with immunoSEQ multiplex PCR; in TCRdb, only in-frame clones are kept and a portion is missing. The sample has some 600,000 clones, approximately 96% seen once. The sequencing sample was made of naive CD8+ T cells sorted from blood. The receptors come from a woman aged 25 to 39 in good health. CDR3s include the opening cysteine and the closing phenylalanine or tryptophan.

TRBV6-1	TRBJ2-7	CASSEIGYEQYF
TRBV6-5	TRBJ1-1	CASRLTGSGTEAFF
TRBV27	TRBJ2-7	CASSLELAGVYEQYF
TRBV4-1	TRBJ2-3	CASSQDPSGRPDTQYF
TRBV9	TRBJ2-7	CASSPGRGPYEQYF
TRBV2	TRBJ2-7	CASSDLRGGGPYEQYF
TRBV15	TRBJ1-1	CATSREAGTEAFF
TRBV27	TRBJ2-7	CASSYGAGEQYF
TRBV27	TRBJ1-1	CASSFQVNTEAFF
TRBV27	TRBJ1-5	CASSLLMGNQPQHF
TRBV5-1	TRBJ1-4	CASSLGDWSEEDDEKLFF
TRBV2	TRBJ2-7	CASSVNPRRDSVYEQYF
TRBV2	TRBJ1-4	CASTVPGRVNEKLFF
TRBV11-1	TRBJ2-1	CASSLTPGLAEYNEQFF
TRBV4-2	TRBJ2-5	CASSQDGRELFRETQYF
TRBV6-5	TRBJ2-1	CASSYSFPGDDEQFF
TRBV18	TRBJ2-2	CASFADTGELFF
TRBV5-1	TRBJ2-3	CASSLALGLTDTQYF
TRBV4-1	TRBJ1-1	CASSQVTVNTEAFF
TRBV2	TRBJ1-5	CASSASQGVQPQHF
TRBV27	TRBJ2-7	CASRDYGGGPARSYEQYF
TRBV28	TRBJ1-1	CASSPTGLGDTEAFF
TRBV2	TRBJ2-4	CASISSELLLAKNIQYF
TRBV30	TRBJ1-5	CAWSVGQGGQPQHF
TRBV13	TRBJ2-7	CASSLDLAGAYEQYF
TRBV4-1	TRBJ2-7	CASRPAGGPYEQYF
TRBV7-8	TRBJ2-4	CASSSPPLGGLAKNIQYF
TRBV18	TRBJ2-3	CASSPTAGRDTQYF
TRBV25-1	TRBJ2-1	CASSEYVTGGHNEQFF
TRBV2	TRBJ2-7	CASSELGLREDEQYF
TRBV2	TRBJ2-7	CASSPSWDYEQYF
TRBV6-1	TRBJ2-2	CASSERGTRNTGELFF
TRBV5-4	TRBJ1-1	CASSLEGAPTEAFF
TRBV21-1	TRBJ1-4	CASSGGEKLFF
TRBV30	TRBJ1-1	CAWSGPLPGGQANTEAFF
TRBV19	TRBJ2-3	CASSIWRTSTDTQYF
TRBV19	TRBJ2-3	CASSIDPKGLAVNTDTQYF
TRBV7-9	.	CASSSPDPYYEQYF
TRBV19	TRBJ2-1	CASRTNYNEQFF
TRBV2	TRBJ1-4	CASSQGVDEKLFF
TRBV7-2	TRBJ1-3	CASSPTGSGNTIYF
TRBV7-9	TRBJ2-5	CASNPGGYQETQYF
TRBV6-1	TRBJ2-7	CASSEFAKGPIYEQYF
TRBV7-9	TRBJ1-1	CASSEGGLSGLNTEAFF
TRBV5-1	TRBJ1-4	CASSLVWTGVANEKLFF